A single sample is the source of the 3 T cell receptor beta chains below, sequenced in a study of early T cells in non-severe SARS-CoV-2 infection. TCRdb reprocessed the 5' RACE reads with MiXCR, giving one entry per CDR3 protein. The repertoire holds roughly 30,000 distinct CDR3 sequences, with 6.6% as singletons. The source material was whole blood. These receptors all stem from an adult who was a healthcare worker with PCR-confirmed SARS-CoV-2 infection or an uninfected control (not recorded which).

This clonotype has at least ten counts. The chain links TRBV24-1 to TRBJ2-2, with 8 bases lining up with TRBD1. This CDR3 spans 15 amino acids. CDR1 KGHDR and CDR2 SFDVKD come from the germline V gene. The V and J ends lost 5 bases and 6 bases, in that order; junction bases with no gene match: 7. The CDR3 region has the DNA TGTGCCACCAGTGGGAAGGACAGGGTCGCCGGGGAGCTGTTTTTT. Protein sequence: CATSGKDRVAGELFF.

In its sample, this clonotype was seen a few times. The chain carries TRBV28 and TRBJ2-7, with D unclear. Germline V gene lookup returns CDR1 MDHEN and CDR2 SYDVKM. The CDR3 is 16 residues long. V shed 4 bases and J shed 2 bases, with 18 bases lying between them. CDR3 sequence: CASSSAGGSWTYEQYF. The CDR3 bases are TGTGCCAGCAGTTCCGCTGGCGGATCTTGGACCTACGAGCAGTACTTC.

This clonotype was recorded many times. The chain recombines TRBV20-1 with TRBJ2-1, with 12 nucleotides matching TRBD2. CDR3 length equals 14 residues. The V gene's germline CDR1 is DFQATT and CDR2 SNEGSKA (reference sequence). After removal of 3 bases from V and 5 bases from J, the junction contained 2 bases not matched to a gene. The CDR3 DNA reads as TGCAGTGCTAGGGCTAGCGGGAGGGACAATGAGCAGTTCTTC. It is translated as CSARASGRDNEQFF.